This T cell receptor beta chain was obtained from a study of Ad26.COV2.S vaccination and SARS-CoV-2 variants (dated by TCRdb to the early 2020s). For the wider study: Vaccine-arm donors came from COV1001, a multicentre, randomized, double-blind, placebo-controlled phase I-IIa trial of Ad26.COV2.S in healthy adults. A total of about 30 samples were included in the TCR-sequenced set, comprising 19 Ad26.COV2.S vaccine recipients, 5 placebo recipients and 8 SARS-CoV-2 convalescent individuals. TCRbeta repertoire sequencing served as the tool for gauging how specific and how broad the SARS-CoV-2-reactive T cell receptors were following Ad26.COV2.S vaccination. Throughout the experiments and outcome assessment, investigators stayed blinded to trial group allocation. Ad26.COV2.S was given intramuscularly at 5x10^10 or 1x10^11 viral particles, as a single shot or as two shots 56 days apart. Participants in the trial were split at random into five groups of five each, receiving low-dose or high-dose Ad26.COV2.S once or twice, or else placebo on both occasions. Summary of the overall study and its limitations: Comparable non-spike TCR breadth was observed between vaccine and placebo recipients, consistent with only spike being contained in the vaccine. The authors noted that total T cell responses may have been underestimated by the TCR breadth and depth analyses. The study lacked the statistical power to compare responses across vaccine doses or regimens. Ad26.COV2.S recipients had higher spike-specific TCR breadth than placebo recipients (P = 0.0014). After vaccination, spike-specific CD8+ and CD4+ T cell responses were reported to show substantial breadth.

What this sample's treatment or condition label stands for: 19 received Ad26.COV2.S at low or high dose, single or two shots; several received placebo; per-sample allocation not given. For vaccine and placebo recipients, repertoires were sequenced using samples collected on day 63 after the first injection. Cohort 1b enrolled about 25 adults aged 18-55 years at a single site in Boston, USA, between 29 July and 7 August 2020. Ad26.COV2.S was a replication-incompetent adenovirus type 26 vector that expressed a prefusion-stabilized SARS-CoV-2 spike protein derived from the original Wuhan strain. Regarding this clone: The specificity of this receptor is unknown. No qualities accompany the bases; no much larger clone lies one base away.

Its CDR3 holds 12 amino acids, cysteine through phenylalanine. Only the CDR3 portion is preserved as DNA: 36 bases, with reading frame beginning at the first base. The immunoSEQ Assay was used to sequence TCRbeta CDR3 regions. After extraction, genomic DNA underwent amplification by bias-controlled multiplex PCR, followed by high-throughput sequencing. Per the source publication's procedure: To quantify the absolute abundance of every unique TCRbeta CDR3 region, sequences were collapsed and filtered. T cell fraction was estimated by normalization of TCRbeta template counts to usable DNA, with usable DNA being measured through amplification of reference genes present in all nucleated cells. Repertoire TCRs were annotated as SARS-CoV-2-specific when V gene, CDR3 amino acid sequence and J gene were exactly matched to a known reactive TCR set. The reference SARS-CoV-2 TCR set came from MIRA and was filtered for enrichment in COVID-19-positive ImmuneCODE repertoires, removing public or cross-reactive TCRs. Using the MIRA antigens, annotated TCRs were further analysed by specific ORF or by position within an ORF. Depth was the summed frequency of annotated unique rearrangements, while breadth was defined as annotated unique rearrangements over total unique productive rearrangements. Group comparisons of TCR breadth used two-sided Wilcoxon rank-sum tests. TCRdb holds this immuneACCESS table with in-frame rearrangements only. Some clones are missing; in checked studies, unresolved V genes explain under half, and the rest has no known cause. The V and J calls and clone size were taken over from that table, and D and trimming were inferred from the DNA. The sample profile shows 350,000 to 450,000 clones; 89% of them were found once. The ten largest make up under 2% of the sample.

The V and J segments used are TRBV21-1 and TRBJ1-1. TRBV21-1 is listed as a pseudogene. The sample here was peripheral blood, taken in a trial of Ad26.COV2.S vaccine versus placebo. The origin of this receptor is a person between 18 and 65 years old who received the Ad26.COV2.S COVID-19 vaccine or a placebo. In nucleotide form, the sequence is TGTGCCAGCAGCAAGGGGTGGGAAGAAGCTTTCTTT. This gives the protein CASSKGWEEAFF.